This T cell receptor beta chain derives from a study of response to subunit inactivated influenza vaccine. This clonotype has a handful of counts. TCRdb independently ran MiXCR on the RT-PCR reads; one entry per CDR3 protein. The sample has more than 500,000 distinct CDR3 sequences; roughly 12% are singletons. Germline CDR1 is SGHTA and CDR2 is FQGNSA. CDR3 length: 13 residues. Trimming took 5 bases from V and 7 from J, leaving 12 bases between them. This same sample was also taken into another study, of T cells expressing NK-cell markers. That study adds: 5'RACE template switching with UMIs produced the TCR beta cDNA. An anti-gamma-delta TCR antibody restricted sorting to alpha-beta TCR T cells in several experiments.

This TCR was recovered from a man aged 45-65 years who received an inactivated influenza vaccine. The specimen comprised PBMCs from blood, sampled on the day of vaccination. The rearrangement links TRBV7-2 to TRBJ2-4, with D perhaps TRBD1 (6 bases). The CDR3 loop is CASSQSTGNIQYF. In nucleotides, the CDR3 is TGTGCCAGCAGCCAAAGTACAGGGAACATTCAGTACTTC.